Listed below are T cell receptor beta chains from one sample, sequenced in a study of blood T cell repertoires in COVID-19. The data were produced by immunoSEQ multiplex PCR, yet TCRdb's version contains in-frame clones alone and is incomplete. The table shows 150,000 to 200,000 clones, with just under 85% occurring only once. The specimen sequenced was peripheral blood. These receptor sequences come from a woman at least 80 years old with acute or convalescent COVID-19. Both conserved end residues are part of each CDR3. D genes are given only for firm matches. Clone size is stated in some rows and not others, as once, few, many or a class when expanded.

CDR3 length	D gene	clone size	V gene	J gene	CDR3 protein	CDR3 DNA
13	TRBD2	.	TRBV30	TRBJ2-7	CAWSQTSAHEQYF	TGTGCCTGGAGTCAGACTAGCGCCCACGAGCAGTACTTC
16	.	.	TRBV4-2	TRBJ2-3	CASSQLSPTSTDTQYF	TGTGCCAGCAGCCAATTGTCTCCCACTAGCACAGATACGCAGTATTTT
16	TRBD1	once	TRBV10-1	TRBJ2-7	CASSKEGALGVYEQYF	TGCGCCAGCAGTAAAGAGGGGGCTCTAGGCGTCTACGAGCAGTACTTC
14	.	.	TRBV29-1	TRBJ2-1	CSVLPGGRNNEQFF	TGCAGCGTTTTACCCGGAGGCCGCAACAATGAGCAGTTCTTC
14	.	.	TRBV6-5	TRBJ2-1	CASSYPPEGNEQFF	TGTGCCAGCAGTTACCCTCCTGAGGGCAATGAGCAGTTCTTC
18	TRBD2	.	TRBV7-6	TRBJ2-3	CASSNPTSAVTGTDTQYF	TGTGCCAGCTCAAATCCAACTAGCGCGGTCACCGGCACAGATACGCAGTATTTT
13	.	.	TRBV18	TRBJ1-1	CASSPDMNTEAFF	TGTGCCAGCTCACCTGACATGAACACTGAAGCTTTCTTT
15	.	.	TRBV3-1/TRBV3-2	TRBJ1-2	CASSQASGGNYGYTF	TGTGCCAGCAGCCAAGCGTCCGGGGGAAACTATGGCTACACCTTC
14	.	.	TRBV5-1	TRBJ2-7	CASSLADFSYEQYF	TGCGCCAGCAGCTTGGCGGACTTCTCCTACGAGCAGTACTTC
15	.	.	TRBV29-1	TRBJ1-1	CSVEDFILKGTEAFF	TGCAGCGTTGAAGATTTTATCCTGAAGGGGACTGAAGCTTTCTTT
12	.	few	TRBV5-6	TRBJ2-2	CASSFRTGELFF	TGTGCCAGCAGCTTTCGCACCGGGGAGCTGTTTTTT
13	.	.	TRBV5-4	TRBJ2-3	CASSLGGAPTQYF	TGTGCCAGCAGCTTGGGAGGAGCCCCGACGCAGTATTTT
14	.	.	TRBV6-2/TRBV6-3	TRBJ1-2	CASSYWGGPYGYTF	TGTGCCAGCAGTTACTGGGGGGGACCCTATGGCTACACCTTC
15	.	.	TRBV7-8	TRBJ2-7	CASSPRPVTSYEQYF	TGTGCCAGCAGCCCCCGCCCAGTTACATCCTACGAGCAGTACTTC
15	TRBD1	.	TRBV13	TRBJ1-2	CASSLAGTGFLGYTF	TGTGCCAGCAGCTTAGCCGGGACAGGGTTTCTTGGCTACACCTTC
14	.	.	TRBV7-9	TRBJ2-7	CASNPGHQAHEQYF	TGTGCCAGCAATCCGGGACACCAGGCCCACGAGCAGTACTTC
15	TRBD1	.	TRBV10-3	TRBJ1-4	CAISSGQGTNEKLFF	TGTGCCATCAGTTCAGGACAGGGGACTAATGAAAAACTGTTTTTT
12	.	.	TRBV6-5	TRBJ1-5	CVAGGFNQPQHF	TGTGTCGCGGGGGGGTTTAATCAGCCCCAGCATTTT
17	.	.	TRBV19	TRBJ2-6	CASSSQWGDSGANVLTF	TGTGCCAGTAGTTCCCAATGGGGCGACTCTGGGGCCAACGTCCTGACTTTC
13	.	.	TRBV2	TRBJ1-5	CASNSLENQPQHF	TGTGCCAGCAACTCCCTAGAAAATCAGCCCCAGCATTTT
14	.	.	TRBV20-1	TRBJ2-3	CSASGWSSTDTQYF	TGCAGTGCTAGTGGTTGGAGCAGCACAGATACGCAGTATTTT
13	.	.	TRBV19	TRBJ1-1	CASSIDLNGRAFF	TGTGCCAGTAGTATAGATTTAAACGGTCGGGCTTTCTTT
14	TRBD1	.	TRBV7-9	TRBJ1-1	CASRRQGRITEAFF	TGTGCCAGCAGACGACAGGGGCGGATTACTGAAGCTTTCTTT
14	.	.	TRBV27	TRBJ2-7	CASSPGTTNYEQYF	TGTGCCAGCAGCCCCGGGACAACAAACTACGAGCAGTACTTC
15	.	.	TRBV5-1	TRBJ1-1	CASSFQTPGDTEAFF	TGCGCCAGCAGCTTCCAGACCCCGGGAGACACTGAAGCTTTCTTT
15	.	.	TRBV5-8	TRBJ1-1	CASSFWAGLNTEAFF	TGTGCCAGCAGCTTTTGGGCGGGGTTGAACACTGAAGCTTTCTTT
15	TRBD2	few	TRBV30	TRBJ2-2	CAWSVLAGAGGELFF	TGTGCCTGGAGTGTCCTAGCGGGAGCTGGCGGGGAGCTGTTTTTT
15	TRBD1	.	TRBV6-5	TRBJ1-2	CASSPSRTGSYGYTF	TGTGCCAGCAGCCCATCGCGGACAGGGTCTTATGGCTACACCTTC
13	.	few	TRBV7-2	TRBJ2-5	CASSADSQETQYF	TGTGCCAGCAGCGCGGACAGTCAAGAGACCCAGTACTTC
12	.	.	TRBV11-2	TRBJ2-5	CASSFPQETQYF	TGTGCCAGCAGCTTCCCACAAGAGACCCAGTACTTC
16	TRBD2	.	TRBV6-1	TRBJ2-5	CASSGQAGDIQETQYF	TGTGCCAGCAGTGGCCAAGCGGGAGATATTCAAGAGACCCAGTACTTC
14	TRBD1	.	TRBV5-1	TRBJ2-7	CASSLLDRGYEQYF	TGCGCCAGCAGCTTGTTGGACAGGGGCTACGAGCAGTACTTC
13	TRBD1	.	TRBV6-5	TRBJ2-3	CASTGQKTDTQYF	TGTGCCAGCACGGGACAGAAAACAGATACGCAGTATTTT
15	TRBD2	few	TRBV7-9	TRBJ2-3	CASSLASGGYDTQYF	TGTGCCAGCAGCTTGGCTAGCGGGGGTTATGATACGCAGTATTTT
17	.	.	TRBV6-1	TRBJ1-4	CASSDLVGQGTNEKLFF	TGTGCCAGCAGTGACCTCGTCGGGCAGGGGACGAATGAAAAACTGTTTTTT
11	.	.	TRBV27	TRBJ1-1	CASRTNTEAFF	TGTGCCAGCAGAACAAACACTGAAGCTTTCTTT
16	TRBD2	.	TRBV9	TRBJ2-1	CASSASGSRPYNEQFF	TGTGCCAGCAGCGCTAGCGGGAGTAGACCCTACAATGAGCAGTTCTTC
14	.	.	TRBV11-2	TRBJ1-2	CASSLPGINYGYTF	TGTGCCAGCAGCTTACCGGGTATTAACTATGGCTACACCTTC
14	.	.	TRBV5-1	TRBJ1-2	CASSARGVNYGYTF	TGCGCCAGCAGCGCTAGGGGCGTCAACTATGGCTACACCTTC
12	.	.	TRBV3-1/TRBV3-2	TRBJ2-5	CASSLLQETQYF	TGTGCCAGCAGCCTCCTCCAAGAGACCCAGTACTTC
15	TRBD1	.	TRBV6-6	TRBJ1-1	CASSYGDRENTEAFF	TGTGCCAGCAGTTACGGGGACAGAGAGAACACTGAAGCTTTCTTT
12	.	.	TRBV21-1	TRBJ2-1	CASSRLRRGRFF	TGTGCCAGCAGCAGACTTAGGAGGGGGCGGTTCTTC
17	TRBD1	.	TRBV7-8	TRBJ2-7	CASSLALSRTGSYEQYF	TGTGCCAGCAGCTTAGCGTTATCCCGGACAGGTTCCTACGAGCAGTACTTC
14	.	few	TRBV10-3	TRBJ1-5	CATSSDPTGQPQHF	TGTGCCACCTCTTCTGACCCGACGGGGCAGCCCCAGCATTTT
18	TRBD1	.	TRBV7-2	TRBJ1-2	CASSRTGTGGSQRTGYTF	TGTGCCAGCAGCCGCACCGGGACAGGGGGCTCACAAAGGACCGGCTACACCTTC
13	TRBD1	.	TRBV3-1/TRBV3-2	TRBJ1-1	CASSRTGGTEAFF	TGTGCCAGCAGCCGGACAGGGGGCACTGAAGCTTTCTTT
16	TRBD1	.	TRBV6-5	TRBJ2-2	CASSYAGQGWTGELFF	TGTGCCAGCAGTTACGCGGGACAGGGTTGGACCGGGGAGCTGTTTTTT
11	.	.	TRBV20-1	TRBJ2-7	CSVLGSLEQYF	TGCAGTGTTCTAGGTTCTTTGGAGCAGTACTTC